The 14 T cell receptor beta chains below all came from one sample that was sequenced in a study of blood T cell repertoires in COVID-19. Repertoires were generated with immunoSEQ multiplex PCR, while TCRdb's copy carries only in-frame clones and drops some. The sample has about 150,000 clones; about 80% are singletons. Sample: peripheral blood. These receptors were collected from a woman between 55 and 75 years old with acute or convalescent COVID-19.

The chain joins TRBV5-6 to TRBJ1-6, with D possibly matching TRBD1 (6 bases). The V gene's germline CDR1 is SGHDT and CDR2 YYEEEE. Trimming pared 2 bases from V and 7 bases from J, leaving 19 bases between. The CDR3 contains 17 residues. The CDR3 reads CASSFLRLGQVNSPLHF. In DNA form, the CDR3 reads TGTGCCAGCAGCTTCTTGCGCCTGGGACAAGTCAATTCACCCCTCCACTTT.

This clone was seen a few times. The chain has TRBV27 and TRBJ2-5, with 8 bases matching TRBD1. The ends lost 5 bases at V and 6 bases at J; junction bases unmatched: 8. Germline CDR1 MNHEY, CDR2 SMNVEV (reference sequence). The CDR3 loop spans 14 amino acids. CDR3 loop: CASSRTGSGQTQYF. CDR3 nucleotides: TGTGCCAGCAGTAGGACAGGGTCCGGGCAGACCCAGTACTTC.

J is TRBJ2-3 and V is TRBV27; 7 bases map to TRBD1. CDR1 is MNHEY and CDR2 is SMNVEV in the germline V gene (reference sequence). V trimming: 8 bases; J trimming: 1 base; junction bases outside the gene matches: 12. This CDR3 is 16 amino acids long. The CDR3 is CASLRRGGAGTDTQYF. The CDR3 DNA reads as TGTGCCAGCCTGCGCCGAGGGGGCGCCGGCACAGATACGCAGTATTTT.

This clone has just one count. The chain employs TRBV28 and TRBJ2-1, with 7 nucleotides matching TRBD2. Per the germline V gene, CDR1 is MDHEN and CDR2 is SYDVKM. Trimming at V came to 8 bases and at J to 6 bases, leaving 10 bases not matched to a gene. This CDR3 is 14 amino acids long. The CDR3 spells CASGLGGRGNEQFF. The DNA for the CDR3 is TGTGCCAGCGGTCTCGGGGGGAGAGGCAATGAGCAGTTCTTC.

This clone was observed a few times. The chain joins TRBV24-1 to TRBJ1-5; D is perhaps TRBD1 (5 bases). CDR1 is KGHDR, CDR2 SFDVKD, per germline. The CDR3 has 15 residues. Trimming removed 5 bases from V and 7 bases from J, with 17 bases in between. The CDR3 is CATSASGEGYQPQHF. The CDR3, as DNA: TGTGCCACCAGTGCTTCGGGGGAGGGTTACCAGCCCCAGCATTTT.

This clone has just one count. The chain links TRBV6-5 to TRBJ1-4; 11 bases agree with TRBD1. V trimming: 6 bases; J trimming: 7 bases; junction bases outside the gene matches: 4. This CDR3 contains 14 residues. Germline CDR1 reads MNHEY; CDR2 reads SVGAGI. For the CDR3, the DNA is TGTGCCAGCAGAGGGACAGGGGGAGGTGAAAAACTGTTTTTT. This translates into CASRGTGGGEKLFF.

The chain has TRBV29-1 and TRBJ2-2; 9 bases are shared with TRBD1. Looked up from germline, CDR1 is SQVTM and CDR2 is ANQGSEA. V lost 7 bases, J lost 6 bases, and 6 bases stayed unmatched. The CDR3 has 13 amino acids. As DNA, the CDR3 is TGCAGCGGATCGGACAGGGGCTCCGGGGAGCTGTTTTTT. It translates to CSGSDRGSGELFF.

Here the CDR3 DNA reads TGTGCCAGCAGCCCAGGTCTAGCGGGGGGGCGGCTCTGGAATACGCAGTATTTT. Encoded protein: CASSPGLAGGRLWNTQYF. The chain has TRBV9 and TRBJ2-3; 12 bases are shared with TRBD2. The CDR3 spans 18 residues. V lost 4 bases to trimming and J lost 7 bases; unmatched junction nucleotides: 16. Germline V gene lookup returns CDR1 SGDLS and CDR2 YYNGEE. The full variable domain, with the rest looked up from reference TRBV9 and TRBJ2-3, is DSGVTQTPKHLITATGQRVTLRCSPRSGDLSVYWYQQSLDQGLQFLIQYYNGEERAKGNILERFSAQQFPDLHSELNLSSLELGDSALYFCASSPGLAGGRLWNTQYFGPGTRLTVL.

The V and J genes are TRBV6-1 and TRBJ1-2; 7 bases are shared with TRBD1. V lost 4 bases to trimming and J lost 8 bases; unmatched junction nucleotides: 16. The germline gives CDR1 MNHNS, CDR2 SASEGT. The CDR3 is 16 residues long. The CDR3, as DNA: TGTGCCAGCAGTGGAGTATACAGGGGTTATGGTCTGGGCTACACCTTC. Its translation: CASSGVYRGYGLGYTF.

V gene TRBV28 combines with J gene TRBJ1-4; 7 nucleotides match TRBD1. This CDR3 contains 14 residues. From germline, CDR1 is MDHEN and CDR2 SYDVKM. Trimming cost V 4 bases and J 7 bases; bases outside gene matches: 6. Written as DNA, the CDR3 is TGTGCCAGCAGTTCGACAGGGCTGGGTGAAAAACTGTTTTTT. This encodes CASSSTGLGEKLFF.

The CDR3 DNA is TGTGCCAGTAGTAAGGGGGCAGCTGGTAACATTCAGTACTTC. Residues: CASSKGAAGNIQYF. The chain has TRBV19 and TRBJ2-4, with 7 bases matching TRBD1. V gave up 4 bases and J gave up 7 bases; unmatched junction bases: 7. Germline CDR1 LNHDA, CDR2 SQIVND (reference sequence). CDR3 length: 14 residues.

With respect to this clone: Within the sample, other DNA sequences also encode this same CDR3. The rearrangement links TRBV9 to TRBJ2-5, with 11 bases that match TRBD1. Germline loops: CDR1 SGDLS, CDR2 YYNGEE. The ends lost 2 bases at V and 4 bases at J; junction bases unmatched: 4. CDR3 size: 15 residues. The CDR3 DNA reads as TGTGCCAGCAGCGTCCCCGGGACAGGGGGAGAGACCCAGTACTTC. Translating it yields CASSVPGTGGETQYF.

V usage is TRBV27 and J usage is TRBJ1-6; TRBD1 matches at 9 bases. The CDR3 contains 15 residues. Losses at the gene ends were 6 bases for V and 13 bases for J; bases not matched to a gene: 13. Germline loops: CDR1 MNHEY, CDR2 SMNVEV (reference sequence). Here the CDR3 DNA reads TGTGCCAGCAGGACACAGGGACAGGGAGTTGGGCCCCTCCACTTT. Translating gives CASRTQGQGVGPLHF.

The chain couples TRBV30 to TRBJ1-1; tentatively, D is TRBD1 (5 bases). V was pared by 3 bases and J by 6 bases, with 17 bases between. The CDR3 is 14 residues long. The V gene's germline CDR1 is GTSNPN and CDR2 SVGIG (reference sequence). CDR3 region: CAWRRAGSHAEAFF. For the CDR3, the DNA is TGTGCCTGGAGAAGGGCAGGGTCTCACGCTGAAGCTTTCTTT.